This T cell receptor (beta chain) came from a study of blood T cell repertoires in COVID-19. At the level of the study: T cells, B-cell-depleted T cells, or PBMCs provided the cDNA or gDNA that served as material.

Authors' data handling: Amplifying reference gene primers gave estimates of nucleated cell counts. Clones were sequenced by immunoSEQ multiplex PCR, and TCRdb holds only the in-frame ones, with some missing. V and J calls and clone size are copied from that table; D and trimming were computed from the DNA. This sample has around 320,000 clones, with 89% found just once. Enrolment of Seattle patients took place during active infection, and they were followed longitudinally. The germline CDR1 and CDR2 sequences are SEHNR and FQNEAQ (reference sequence). V was clipped by 5 bases and J by 7 bases; unmatched bases: 7. The CDR3 totals 14 residues.

Specimen: peripheral blood. The sequence derives from a woman in her thirties with COVID-19, enrolled during active disease. This rearrangement joins TRBV7-9 to TRBJ1-4; 7 nucleotides align to TRBD1. CDR3 DNA: TGTGCCAGCAGCCACGAGTACAGGGGTGAAAAACTGTTTTTT. Protein sequence: CASSHEYRGEKLFF.